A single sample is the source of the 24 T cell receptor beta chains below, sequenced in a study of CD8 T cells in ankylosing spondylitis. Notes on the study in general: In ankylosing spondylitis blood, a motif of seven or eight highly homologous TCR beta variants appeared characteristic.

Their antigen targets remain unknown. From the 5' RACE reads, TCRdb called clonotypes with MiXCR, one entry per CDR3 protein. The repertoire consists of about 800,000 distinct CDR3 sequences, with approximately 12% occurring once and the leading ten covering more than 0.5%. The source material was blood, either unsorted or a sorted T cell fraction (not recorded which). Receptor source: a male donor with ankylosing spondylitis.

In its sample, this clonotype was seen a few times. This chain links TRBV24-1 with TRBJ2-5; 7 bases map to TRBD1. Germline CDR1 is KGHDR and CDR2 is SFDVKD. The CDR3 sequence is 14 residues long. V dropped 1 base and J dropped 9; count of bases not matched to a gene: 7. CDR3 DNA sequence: TGTGCCACCAGTGATTTAAGCGGACAGGCCCCCCAGTACTTC. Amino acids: CATSDLSGQAPQYF.

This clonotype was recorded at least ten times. CDR3 bases: TGCAGTGCTAGGGGTGGGGTTAGCAATCAGCCCCAGCATTTT. Its translation is CSARGGVSNQPQHF. This chain links TRBV20-1 with TRBJ1-5; D uncertain. Germline V gene lookup returns CDR1 DFQATT and CDR2 SNEGSKA (reference sequence). Trimming took off 3 bases at V and 0 bases at J, with 9 bases between the two ends. The CDR3 extends over 14 amino acids.

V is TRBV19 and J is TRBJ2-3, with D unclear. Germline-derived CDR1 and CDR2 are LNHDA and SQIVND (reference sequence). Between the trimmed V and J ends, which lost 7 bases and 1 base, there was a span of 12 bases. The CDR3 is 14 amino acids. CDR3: CASTGRTGTDTQYF. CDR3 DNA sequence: TGTGCCAGTACCGGACGAACAGGCACAGATACGCAGTATTTT.

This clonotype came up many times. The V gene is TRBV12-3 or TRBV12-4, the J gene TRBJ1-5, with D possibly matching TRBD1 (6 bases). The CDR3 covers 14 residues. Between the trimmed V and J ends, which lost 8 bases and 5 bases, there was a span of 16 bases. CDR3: CASWLQGFDQPQHF. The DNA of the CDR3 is TGTGCCAGCTGGCTACAGGGATTTGATCAGCCCCAGCATTTT.

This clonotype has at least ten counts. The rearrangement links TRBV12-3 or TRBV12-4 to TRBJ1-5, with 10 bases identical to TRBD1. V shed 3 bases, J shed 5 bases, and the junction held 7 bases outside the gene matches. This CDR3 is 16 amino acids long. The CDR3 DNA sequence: TGTGCCAGCAGTTTGATTCCCGGACAGGGGGATCAGCCCCAGCATTTT. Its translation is CASSLIPGQGDQPQHF.

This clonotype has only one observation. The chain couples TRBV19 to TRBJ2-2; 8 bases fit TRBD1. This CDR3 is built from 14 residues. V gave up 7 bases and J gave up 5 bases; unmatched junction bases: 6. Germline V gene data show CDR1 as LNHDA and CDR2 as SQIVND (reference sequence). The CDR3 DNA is TGTGCCAGTATCCGGACAGGGAGGACCGGGGAGCTGTTTTTT. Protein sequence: CASIRTGRTGELFF.

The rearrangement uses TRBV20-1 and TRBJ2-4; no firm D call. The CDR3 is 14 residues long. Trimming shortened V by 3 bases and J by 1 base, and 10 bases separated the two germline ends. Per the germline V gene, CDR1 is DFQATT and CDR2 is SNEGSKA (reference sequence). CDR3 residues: CSASSQAAKNIQYF. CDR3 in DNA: TGCAGTGCTAGTAGCCAGGCGGCCAAAAACATTCAGTACTTC.

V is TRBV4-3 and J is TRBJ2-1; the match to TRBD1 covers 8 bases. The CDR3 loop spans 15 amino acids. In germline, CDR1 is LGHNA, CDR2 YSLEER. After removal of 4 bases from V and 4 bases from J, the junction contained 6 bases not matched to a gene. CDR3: CASSRKGQEYNEQFF. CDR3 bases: TGCGCCAGCAGCCGAAAGGGACAGGAGTACAATGAGCAGTTCTTC.

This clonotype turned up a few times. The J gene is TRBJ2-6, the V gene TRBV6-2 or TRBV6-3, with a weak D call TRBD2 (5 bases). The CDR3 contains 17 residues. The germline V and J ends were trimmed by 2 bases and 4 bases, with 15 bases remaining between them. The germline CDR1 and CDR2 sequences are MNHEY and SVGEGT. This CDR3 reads CASSYRLTSGGANVLTF. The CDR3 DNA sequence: TGTGCCAGCAGTTACAGGTTAACCTCGGGGGGGGCCAACGTCCTGACTTTC.

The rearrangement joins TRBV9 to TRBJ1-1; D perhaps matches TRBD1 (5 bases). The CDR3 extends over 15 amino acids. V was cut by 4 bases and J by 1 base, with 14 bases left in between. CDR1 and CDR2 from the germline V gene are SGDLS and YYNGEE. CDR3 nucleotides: TGTGCCAGCAGCCCGCCGGGGGGGACGAACACTGAAGCTTTCTTT. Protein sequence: CASSPPGGTNTEAFF.

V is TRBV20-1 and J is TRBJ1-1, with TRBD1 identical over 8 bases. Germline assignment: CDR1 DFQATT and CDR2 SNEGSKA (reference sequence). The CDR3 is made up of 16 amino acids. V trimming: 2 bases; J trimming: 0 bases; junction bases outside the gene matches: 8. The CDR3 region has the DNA TGCAGTGCTAGACGATACAGGGGGAGGATGAACACTGAAGCTTTCTTT. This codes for CSARRYRGRMNTEAFF.

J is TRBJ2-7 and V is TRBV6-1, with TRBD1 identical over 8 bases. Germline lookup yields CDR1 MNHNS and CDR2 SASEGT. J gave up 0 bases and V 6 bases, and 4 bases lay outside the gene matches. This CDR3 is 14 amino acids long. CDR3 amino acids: CASRDRGGSYEQYF. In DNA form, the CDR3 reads TGTGCCAGCAGAGACAGGGGTGGCTCCTACGAGCAGTACTTC.

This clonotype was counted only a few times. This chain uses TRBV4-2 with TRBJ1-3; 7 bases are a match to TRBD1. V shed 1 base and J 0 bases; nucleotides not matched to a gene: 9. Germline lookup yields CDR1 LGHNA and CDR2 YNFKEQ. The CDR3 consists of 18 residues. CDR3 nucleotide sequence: TGTGCCAGCAGCCAAGGCTCCTACAGGGGCCTCTCTGGAAACACCATATATTTT. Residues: CASSQGSYRGLSGNTIYF.

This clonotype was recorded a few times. CDR3 nucleotide sequence: TGCAGCGTGGCGACTAGCGGGGAGCCCACAGATACGCAGTATTTT. Amino acid sequence: CSVATSGEPTDTQYF. The chain links TRBV29-1 to TRBJ2-3; 11 bases are shared with TRBD2. This CDR3 has 15 residues. Germline CDR1 reads SQVTM; CDR2 reads ANQGSEA. V lost 6 bases and J lost 2; bases outside the gene matches: 7.

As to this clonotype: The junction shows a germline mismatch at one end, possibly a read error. CDR3 in amino acids: CASSLVGTQQTQYF. The CDR3 bases are TGTGCCAGCAGCTTGGTAGGGACCCAACAGACCCAGTACTTC. This sequence joins TRBV7-3 and TRBJ2-5, with D tentatively TRBD1 or TRBD2 (5 bases each). The CDR3 runs 14 residues. CDR1 SGHTA and CDR2 FQGTGA come from the germline V gene.

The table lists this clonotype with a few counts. CDR3 nucleotides: TGTGCCAGCAGTTACACAGACCCTTACACAGGGACAAGTACAGATACGCAGTATTTT. This encodes CASSYTDPYTGTSTDTQYF. The chain links TRBV6-2 or TRBV6-3 to TRBJ2-3; a possible D gene is TRBD1 (6 bases). The CDR3 totals 19 residues. Germline V gene sequence: CDR1 MNHEY, CDR2 SVGEGT. The V and J ends lost 2 bases and 3 bases respectively, with 24 bases between them.

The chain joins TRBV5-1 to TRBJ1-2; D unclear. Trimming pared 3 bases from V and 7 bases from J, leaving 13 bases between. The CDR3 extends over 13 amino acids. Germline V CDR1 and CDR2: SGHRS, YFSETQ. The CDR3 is CASSSSVRVGYTF. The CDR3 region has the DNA TGCGCCAGCAGCTCCTCGGTTAGGGTTGGCTACACCTTC. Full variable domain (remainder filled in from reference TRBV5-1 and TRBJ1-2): KAGVTQTPRYLIKTRGQQVTLSCSPISGHRSVSWYQQTPGQGLQFLFEYFSETQRNKGNFPGRFSGRQFSNSRSEMNVSTLELGDSALYLCASSSSVRVGYTFGSGTRLTVV.

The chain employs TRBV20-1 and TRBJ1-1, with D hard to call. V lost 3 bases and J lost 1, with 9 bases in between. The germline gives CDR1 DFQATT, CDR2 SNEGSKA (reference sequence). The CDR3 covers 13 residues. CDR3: CSASLSTNTEAFF. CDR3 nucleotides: TGCAGTGCTAGTCTTTCCACGAACACTGAAGCTTTCTTT.

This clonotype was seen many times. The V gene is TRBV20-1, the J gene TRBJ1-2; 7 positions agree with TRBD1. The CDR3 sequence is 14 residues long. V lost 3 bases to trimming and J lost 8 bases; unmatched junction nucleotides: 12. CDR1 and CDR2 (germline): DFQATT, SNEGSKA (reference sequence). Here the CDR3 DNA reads TGCAGTGCTAGGACAAACTCAGGGGGAGGCGGCTACACCTTC. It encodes CSARTNSGGGGYTF.

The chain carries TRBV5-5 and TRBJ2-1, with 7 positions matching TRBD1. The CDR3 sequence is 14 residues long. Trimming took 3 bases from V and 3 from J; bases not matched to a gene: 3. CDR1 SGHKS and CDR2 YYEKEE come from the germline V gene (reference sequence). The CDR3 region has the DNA TGTGCCAGCAGCTGGGGACAGAACTACAATGAGCAGTTCTTC. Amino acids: CASSWGQNYNEQFF.

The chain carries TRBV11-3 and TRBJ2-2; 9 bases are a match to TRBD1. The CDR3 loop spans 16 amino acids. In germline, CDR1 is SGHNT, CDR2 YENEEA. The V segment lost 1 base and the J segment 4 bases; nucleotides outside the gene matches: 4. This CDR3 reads CASSLAPQGATGELFF. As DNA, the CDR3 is TGTGCCAGCAGCTTAGCCCCACAGGGGGCCACCGGGGAGCTGTTTTTT.

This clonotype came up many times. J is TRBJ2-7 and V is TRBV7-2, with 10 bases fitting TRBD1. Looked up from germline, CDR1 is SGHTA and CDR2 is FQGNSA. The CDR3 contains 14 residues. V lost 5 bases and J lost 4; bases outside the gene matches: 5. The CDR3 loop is CASSPPGQGYEQYF. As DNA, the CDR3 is TGTGCCAGCAGCCCGCCGGGACAGGGGTACGAGCAGTACTTC.

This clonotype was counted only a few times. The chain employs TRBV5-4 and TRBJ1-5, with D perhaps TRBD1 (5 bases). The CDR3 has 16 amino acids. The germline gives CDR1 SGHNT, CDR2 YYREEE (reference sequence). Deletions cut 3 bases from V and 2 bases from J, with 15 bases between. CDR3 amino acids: CASSYKGPTGNQPQHF. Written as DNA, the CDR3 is TGTGCCAGCAGCTACAAGGGACCGACGGGCAATCAGCCCCAGCATTTT. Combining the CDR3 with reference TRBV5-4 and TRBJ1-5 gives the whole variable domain ETGVTQSPTHLIKTRGQQVTLRCSSQSGHNTVSWYQQALGQGPQFIFQYYREEENGRGNFPPRFSGLQFPNYSSELNVNALELDDSALYLCASSYKGPTGNQPQHFGDGTRLSIL.

The CDR3 here is CASSFGTYQGGYTF. Here the CDR3 DNA reads TGCGCCAGCAGCTTCGGCACCTACCAGGGGGGCTACACCTTC. The rearrangement uses TRBV5-1 and TRBJ1-2, with D perhaps matching TRBD1 (6 bases). Per the germline V gene, CDR1 is SGHRS and CDR2 is YFSETQ. CDR3 length equals 14 residues. With 2 bases removed from V and 8 bases from J, the gap between germline ends came to 16 bases.